This T cell receptor (beta chain) was identified in a study of T-cell memory formation after mild COVID-19. Whole-study context: The study found TCR clusters largely donor specific. Study-level points and caveats: Cross-reactive memory appears to have joined, as suggested by some responding clones showing up in pre-infection memory. SARS-CoV-2 specificity was not confirmed for second-wave clones peaking on day 37.

Looked up from germline, CDR1 is MNHNY and CDR2 is SVGAGI (reference sequence). The CDR3 runs to 15 residues. Trimming removed 2 bases at V and 7 bases at J, with 17 bases between. This clonotype was seen a few times. The target antigen is unknown. From 5'RACE with constant-segment primers came TCR alpha and TCR beta cDNA libraries that carried sample barcodes and UMIs. Using its own MiXCR run on the 5' RACE reads, TCRdb lists one record per CDR3 protein. Of hundreds of thousands of distinct CDR3 sequences in the sample, approximately 16% were seen once. The receptor was derived from a man in his late teens or twenties who had mild COVID-19 (a few samples of this study predate the infection). Cell type and time point are not known. The rearrangement joins TRBV6-6 to TRBJ2-5, with a possible D match to TRBD2 (6 bases). Sequencing was done on a sample of PBMCs or a T cell subset sorted from them (not recorded which). The CDR3 is CASSYDLGGRWTQYF. CDR3 coding DNA: TGTGCCAGCAGTTACGACTTGGGAGGCCGGTGGACCCAGTACTTC.